This T cell receptor (beta chain) was found in a study of beta chain features in type 1 diabetes. Central memory, naive, regulatory and stem cell-like memory CD4+ cells were sorted by CD45RO/CCR7/CD25/CD127/CD95/CD27. Study findings and constraints: When Type 1 diabetes patients were examined, their TCRB CDR3s proved moderately but significantly shorter in all four CD4+ subsets. Fewer insertions but more deletions were seen at VDJ junctions in type 1 diabetes patients.

With regard to this clone: Its antigen is not known.

Since all of the isolated RNA was reverse transcribed, expressed TCRB transcripts were what got sequenced. Assay: immunoSEQ multiplex PCR; the TCRdb copy retains only in-frame clones and omits some. The data show 600,000 to 750,000 clones, with around 12% seen just once and roughly 0.12% held by the top ten. V shed 3 bases and J shed 4 bases, with 16 bases lying between them. CDR3 length: 15 residues. Germline CDR1 SGHDT, CDR2 YYEEEE. This receptor was obtained from a young man with type 1 diabetes. Sequencing was carried out using naive CD4+ T cells from blood. The rearrangement uses TRBV5-6 and TRBJ1-2; possible D gene TRBD1, 5 bases. CDR3 region: CASSSAQQGPYGYTF. The CDR3, as DNA: TGTGCCAGCAGCTCAGCCCAGCAGGGACCCTATGGCTACACCTTC.